Sequencing of this T cell receptor beta chain was carried out in a study of OX40 agonist ivuxolimab in advanced cancers. For the study at large: As their treatment, patients were administered ivuxolimab, an agonistic anti-OX40 (CD134) antibody. Three partial responders included one hepatocellular carcinoma patient and two cutaneous melanoma patients. Study-wide points: At 0.1 to 3.0 mg/kg and by week 6, clonal expansion occurred in CD4+ and CD8+ blood T cells.

A remark on this clone: Its antigen remains unknown.

Clones were read by immunoSEQ multiplex PCR, and TCRdb kept only the in-frame ones, dropping some. Of approximately 50,000 clones listed, 84% are singletons. Germline lookup yields CDR1 SNHLY and CDR2 FYNNEI. The CDR3 has 15 residues. Trimming cost V 10 bases and J 0 bases, with 13 bases left between them. Material: CD4+ or CD8+ T cells sorted from blood, obtained in a trial of the OX40 agonist ivuxolimab. V and J are TRBV2 and TRBJ2-6, with D possibly being TRBD2 (6 bases). The TCR comes from an adult with an advanced solid tumor such as melanoma, head and neck, liver or kidney cancer. The CDR3 bases are TGTGCCAACGGACGGGGGATCTCTGGGGCCAACGTCCTGACTTTC. As protein: CANGRGISGANVLTF.